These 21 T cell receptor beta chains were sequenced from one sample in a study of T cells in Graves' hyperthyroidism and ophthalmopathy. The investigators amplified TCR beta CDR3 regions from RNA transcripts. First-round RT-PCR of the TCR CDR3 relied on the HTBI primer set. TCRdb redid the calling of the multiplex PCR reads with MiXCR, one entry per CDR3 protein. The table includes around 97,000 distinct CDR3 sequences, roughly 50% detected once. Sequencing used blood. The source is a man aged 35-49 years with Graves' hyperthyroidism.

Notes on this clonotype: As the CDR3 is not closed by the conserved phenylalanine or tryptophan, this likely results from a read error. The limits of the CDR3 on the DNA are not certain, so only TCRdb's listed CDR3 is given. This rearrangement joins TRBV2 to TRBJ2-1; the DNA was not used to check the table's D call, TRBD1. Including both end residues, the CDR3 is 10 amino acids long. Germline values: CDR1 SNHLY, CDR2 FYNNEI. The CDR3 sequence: CASSDGGWNT.

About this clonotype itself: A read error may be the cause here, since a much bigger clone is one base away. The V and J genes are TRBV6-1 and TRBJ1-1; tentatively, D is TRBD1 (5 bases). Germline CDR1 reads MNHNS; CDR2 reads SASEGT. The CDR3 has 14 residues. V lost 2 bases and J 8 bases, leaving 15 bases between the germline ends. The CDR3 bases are TGTGCCAGCAGTGAACGGGGGGGATCGACAGAAGCTTTCTTT. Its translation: CASSERGGSTEAFF.

This CDR3 reads CATSSLDQGLSYEQYF. The CDR3 nucleotides are TGTGCCACCAGCAGCTTGGACCAGGGACTAAGCTACGAGCAGTACTTC. The rearrangement links TRBV15 to TRBJ2-7, with TRBD2 matching over 7 bases. Germline CDR1 reads LNHNV; CDR2 reads YYDKDF (reference sequence). Germline trimming cut 3 bases from V and 3 bases from J; bases unmatched to any gene: 11. There are 16 residues in the CDR3.

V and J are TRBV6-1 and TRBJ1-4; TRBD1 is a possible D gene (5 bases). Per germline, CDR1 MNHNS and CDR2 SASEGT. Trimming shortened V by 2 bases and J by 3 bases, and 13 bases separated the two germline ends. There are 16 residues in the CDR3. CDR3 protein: CASSESRRGPNEKLFF. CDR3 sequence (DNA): TGTGCCAGCAGTGAAAGTCGGAGGGGACCTAATGAAAAACTGTTTTTT.

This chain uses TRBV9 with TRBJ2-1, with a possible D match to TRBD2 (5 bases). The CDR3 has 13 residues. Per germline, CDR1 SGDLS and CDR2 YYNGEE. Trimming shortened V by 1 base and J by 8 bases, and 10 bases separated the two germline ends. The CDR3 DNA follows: TGTGCCAGCAGCGTACGGGATGGGGATGAGCAGTTCTTC. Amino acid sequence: CASSVRDGDEQFF.

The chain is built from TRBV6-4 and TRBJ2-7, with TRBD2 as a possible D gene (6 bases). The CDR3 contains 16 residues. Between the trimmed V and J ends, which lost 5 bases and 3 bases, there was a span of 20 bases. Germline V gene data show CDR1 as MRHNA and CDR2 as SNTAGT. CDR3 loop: CASSRGAGGANYEQYF. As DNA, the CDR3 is TGTGCCAGCAGTAGGGGAGCGGGTGGGGCTAACTACGAGCAGTACTTC.

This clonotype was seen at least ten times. CDR3 in amino acids: CASSVGEGYSNEQFF. CDR3 DNA sequence: TGTGCCAGCAGCGTAGGAGAGGGTTACTCCAATGAGCAGTTCTTC. This chain connects TRBV9 to TRBJ2-1; perhaps TRBD2 as D (5 bases). CDR1 and CDR2 from the germline V gene are SGDLS and YYNGEE. CDR3 length equals 15 residues. The V and J ends lost 0 bases and 6 bases respectively, with 13 bases between them.

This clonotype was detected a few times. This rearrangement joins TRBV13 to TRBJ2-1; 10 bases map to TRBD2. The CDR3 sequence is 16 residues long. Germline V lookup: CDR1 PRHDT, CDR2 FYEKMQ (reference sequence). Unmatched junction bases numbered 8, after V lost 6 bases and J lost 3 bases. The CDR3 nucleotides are TGTGCCAGCAGTTCGGCTAGCGGGAGCCACTACAATGAGCAGTTCTTC. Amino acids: CASSSASGSHYNEQFF.

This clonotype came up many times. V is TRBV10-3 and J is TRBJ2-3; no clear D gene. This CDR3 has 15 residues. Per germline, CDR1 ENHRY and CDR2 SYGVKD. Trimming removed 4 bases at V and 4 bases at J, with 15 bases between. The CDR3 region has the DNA TGTGCCATCAGTGTTAAGGCTGAATACCCAGATACGCAGTATTTT. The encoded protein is CAISVKAEYPDTQYF.

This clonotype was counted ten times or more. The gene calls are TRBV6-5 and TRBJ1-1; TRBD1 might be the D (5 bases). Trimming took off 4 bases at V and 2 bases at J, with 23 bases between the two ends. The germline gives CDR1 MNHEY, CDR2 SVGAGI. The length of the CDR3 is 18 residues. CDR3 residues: CASSSVLGGLHLNTEAFF. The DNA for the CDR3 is TGTGCCAGCAGTTCCGTGCTGGGGGGGTTACACCTCAACACTGAAGCTTTCTTT.

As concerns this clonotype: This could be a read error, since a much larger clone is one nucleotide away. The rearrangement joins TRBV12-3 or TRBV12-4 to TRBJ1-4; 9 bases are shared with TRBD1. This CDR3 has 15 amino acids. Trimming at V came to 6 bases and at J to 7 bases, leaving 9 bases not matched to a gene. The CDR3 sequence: CASRSSGTGSEKLFF. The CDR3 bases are TGTGCCAGCAGGTCGTCCGGGACAGGGAGTGAAAAACTGTTTTTT.

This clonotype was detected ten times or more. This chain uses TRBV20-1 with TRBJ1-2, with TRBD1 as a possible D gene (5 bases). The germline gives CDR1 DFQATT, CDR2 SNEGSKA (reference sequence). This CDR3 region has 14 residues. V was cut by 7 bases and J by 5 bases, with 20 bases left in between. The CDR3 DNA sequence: TGCAGTGGTGGCTGGGGGGGAATGAGTTATGGCTACACCTTC. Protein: CSGGWGGMSYGYTF.

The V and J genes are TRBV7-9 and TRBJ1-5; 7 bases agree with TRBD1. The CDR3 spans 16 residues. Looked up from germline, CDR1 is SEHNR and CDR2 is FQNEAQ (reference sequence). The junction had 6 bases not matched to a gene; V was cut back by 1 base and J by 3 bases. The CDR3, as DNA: TGTGCCAGCAGCTTAGGACAGGGCAAGGACAATCAGCCCCAGCATTTT. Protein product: CASSLGQGKDNQPQHF.

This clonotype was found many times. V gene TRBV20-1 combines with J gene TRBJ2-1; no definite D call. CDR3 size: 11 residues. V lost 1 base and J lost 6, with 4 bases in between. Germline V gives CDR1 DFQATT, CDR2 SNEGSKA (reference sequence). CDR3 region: CSARGRNEQFF. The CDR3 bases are TGCAGTGCTAGAGGCCGCAATGAGCAGTTCTTC.

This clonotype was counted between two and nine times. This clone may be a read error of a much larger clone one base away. This chain's CDR3 is CASSQEAGDQPQHF. The CDR3, as DNA: TGCGCCAGCAGCCAAGAAGCAGGCGATCAGCCCCAGCATTTT. The chain employs TRBV4-3 and TRBJ1-5; D not certain. The germline V and J ends were trimmed by 0 bases and 5 bases, with 8 bases remaining between them. Germline assignment: CDR1 LGHNA and CDR2 YSLEER. This CDR3 is 14 amino acids long.

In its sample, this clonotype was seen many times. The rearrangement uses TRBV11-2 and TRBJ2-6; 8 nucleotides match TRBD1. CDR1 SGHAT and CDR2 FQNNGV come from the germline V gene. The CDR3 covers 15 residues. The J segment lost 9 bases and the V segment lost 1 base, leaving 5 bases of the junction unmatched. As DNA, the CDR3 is TGTGCCAGCAGCTTAGTGGGGACAGGTGGCAACGTCCTGACTTTC. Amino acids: CASSLVGTGGNVLTF. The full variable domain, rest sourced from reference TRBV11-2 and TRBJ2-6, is EAGVAQSPRYKIIEKRQSVAFWCNPISGHATLYWYQQILGQGPKLLIQFQNNGVVDDSQLPKDRFSAERLKGVDSTLKIQPAKLEDSAVYLCASSLVGTGGNVLTFGAGSRLTVL.

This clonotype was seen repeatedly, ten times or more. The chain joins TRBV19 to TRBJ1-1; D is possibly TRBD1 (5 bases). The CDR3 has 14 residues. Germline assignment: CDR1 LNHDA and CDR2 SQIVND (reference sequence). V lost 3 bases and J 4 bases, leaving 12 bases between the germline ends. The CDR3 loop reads CASSIEGPVTEAFF. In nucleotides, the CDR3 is TGTGCCAGTAGTATTGAGGGGCCCGTCACTGAAGCTTTCTTT.

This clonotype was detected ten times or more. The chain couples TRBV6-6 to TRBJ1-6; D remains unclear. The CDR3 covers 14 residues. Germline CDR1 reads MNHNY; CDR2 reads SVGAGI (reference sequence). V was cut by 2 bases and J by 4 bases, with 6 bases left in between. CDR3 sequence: CASSYRVYNSPLHF. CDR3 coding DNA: TGTGCCAGCAGTTACCGGGTTTATAATTCACCCCTCCACTTT.

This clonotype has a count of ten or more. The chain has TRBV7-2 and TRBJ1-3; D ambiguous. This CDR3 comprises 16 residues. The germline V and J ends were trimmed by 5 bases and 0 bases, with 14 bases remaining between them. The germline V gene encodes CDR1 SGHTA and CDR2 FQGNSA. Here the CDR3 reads CASSPEVHSSGNTIYF. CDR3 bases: TGTGCCAGCAGCCCAGAAGTACACAGCTCTGGAAACACCATATATTTT.

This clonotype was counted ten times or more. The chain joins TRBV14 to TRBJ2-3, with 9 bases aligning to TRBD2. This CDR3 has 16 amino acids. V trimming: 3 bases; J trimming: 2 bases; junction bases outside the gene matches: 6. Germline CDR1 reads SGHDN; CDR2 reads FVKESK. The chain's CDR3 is CASSHRLAGFTDTQYF. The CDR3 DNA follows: TGTGCCAGCAGCCACCGTCTAGCGGGGTTCACAGATACGCAGTATTTT.

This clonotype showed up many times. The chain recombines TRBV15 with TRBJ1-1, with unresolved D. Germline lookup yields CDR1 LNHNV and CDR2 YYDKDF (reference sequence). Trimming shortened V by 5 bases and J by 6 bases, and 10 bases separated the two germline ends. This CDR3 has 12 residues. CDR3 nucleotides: TGTGCCACCAGCCCTATTGGCTCTGAAGCTTTCTTT. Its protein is CATSPIGSEAFF.